Reported below is one T cell receptor (beta chain). Sequenced by immunoSEQ multiplex PCR; TCRdb stores in-frame clones only, minus some. The sample yields about 120,000 clones, about nine tenths seen once. The data stem from a study of control samples from healthy donors and cancer patients. V was pared by 1 base and J by 5 bases, with 1 base of the junction left unmatched. The CDR3 length is 14 residues. Germline CDR1 is WSHSY and CDR2 is SAAADI. Sequencing was performed on blood. The rearrangement uses TRBV10-2 and TRBJ2-5; 10 nucleotides match TRBD2. This sequence originates from a man younger than 35 in good health. This chain's CDR3 is CASSEFSGGETQYF. CDR3 DNA sequence: TGCGCCAGCAGTGAGTTTAGCGGGGGGGAGACCCAGTACTTC.